This T cell receptor beta chain was identified in a study of blood T cell repertoires in COVID-19. On the study more broadly: The cDNA or gDNA used as material had been derived from T cells, B-cell-depleted T cells, or PBMCs.

Judged by abundance, this clone is medium-sized. Deletions cut 2 bases from V and 0 bases from J, with 17 bases between. The CDR3 length is 17 residues. The germline CDR1 and CDR2 sequences are SNHLY and FYNNEI. The method was immunoSEQ multiplex PCR; TCRdb's version includes in-frame clones alone and lacks a portion of them. The sample yields 140,000 to 150,000 clones, roughly 90% seen once. This TCR was recovered from a man in his fifties who had recovered from COVID-19. The sample was PBMCs or T cells enriched from blood (not recorded which). The rearrangement uses TRBV2 and TRBJ2-7, with a possible D match to TRBD1 (5 bases). The CDR3 DNA follows: TGTGCCAGCAGTGAATGGTTTGGACAAACGAGCTCCTACGAGCAGTACTTC. Translation: CASSEWFGQTSSYEQYF.